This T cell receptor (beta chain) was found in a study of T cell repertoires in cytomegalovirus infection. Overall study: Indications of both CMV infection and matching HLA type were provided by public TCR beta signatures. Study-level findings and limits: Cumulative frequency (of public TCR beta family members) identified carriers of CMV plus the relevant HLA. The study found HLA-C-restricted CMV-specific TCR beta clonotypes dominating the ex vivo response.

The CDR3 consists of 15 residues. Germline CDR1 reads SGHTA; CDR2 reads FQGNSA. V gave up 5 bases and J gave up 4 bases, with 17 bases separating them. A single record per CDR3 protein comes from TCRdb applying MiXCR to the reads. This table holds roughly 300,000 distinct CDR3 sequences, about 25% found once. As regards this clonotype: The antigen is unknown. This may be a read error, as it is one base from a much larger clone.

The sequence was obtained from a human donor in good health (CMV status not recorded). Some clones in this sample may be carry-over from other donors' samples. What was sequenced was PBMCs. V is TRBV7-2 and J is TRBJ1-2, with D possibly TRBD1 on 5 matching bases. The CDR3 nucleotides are TGTGCCAGCAGCCGTGACAGACAGATCCTCTATGGCTACACCTTC. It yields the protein CASSRDRQILYGYTF.